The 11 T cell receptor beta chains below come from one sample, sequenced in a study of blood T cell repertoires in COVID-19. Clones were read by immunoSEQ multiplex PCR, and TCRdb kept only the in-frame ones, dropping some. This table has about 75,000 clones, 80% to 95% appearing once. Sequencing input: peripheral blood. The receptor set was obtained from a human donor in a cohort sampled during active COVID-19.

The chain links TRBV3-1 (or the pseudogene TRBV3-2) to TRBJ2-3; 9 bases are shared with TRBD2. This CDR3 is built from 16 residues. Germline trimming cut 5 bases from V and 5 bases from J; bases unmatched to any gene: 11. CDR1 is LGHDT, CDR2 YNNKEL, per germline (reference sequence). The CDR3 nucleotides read TGTGCCAGCAGCGGTCTGGCGGGGGGGCCTAAAGATACGCAGTATTTT. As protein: CASSGLAGGPKDTQYF.

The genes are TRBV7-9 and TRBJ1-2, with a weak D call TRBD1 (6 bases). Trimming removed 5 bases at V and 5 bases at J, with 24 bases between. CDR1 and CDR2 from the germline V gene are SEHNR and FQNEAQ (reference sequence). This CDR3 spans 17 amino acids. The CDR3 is CASSNGQLLEGSYGYTF. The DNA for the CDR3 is TGTGCCAGCAGCAACGGACAGCTGCTTGAGGGGTCTTATGGCTACACCTTC.

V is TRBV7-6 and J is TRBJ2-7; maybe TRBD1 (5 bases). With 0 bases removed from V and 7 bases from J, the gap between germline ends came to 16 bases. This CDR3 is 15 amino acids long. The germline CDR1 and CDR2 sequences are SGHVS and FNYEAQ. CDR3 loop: CASSLAYRARGEQYF. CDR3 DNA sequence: TGTGCCAGCAGCTTAGCGTACAGAGCAAGGGGAGAGCAGTACTTC.

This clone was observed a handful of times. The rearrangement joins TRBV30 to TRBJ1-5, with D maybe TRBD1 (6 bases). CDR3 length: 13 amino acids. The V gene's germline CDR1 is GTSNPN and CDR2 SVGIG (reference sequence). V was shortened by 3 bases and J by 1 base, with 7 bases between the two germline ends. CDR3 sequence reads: CAWRGQSNQPQHF. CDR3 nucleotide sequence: TGTGCCTGGAGAGGACAGAGCAATCAGCCCCAGCATTTT. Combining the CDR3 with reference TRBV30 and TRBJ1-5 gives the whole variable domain SQTIHQWPATLVQPVGSPLSLECTVEGTSNPNLYWYRQAAGRGLQLLFYSVGIGQISSEVPQNLSASRPQDRQFILSSKKLLLSDSGFYLCAWRGQSNQPQHFGDGTRLSIL.

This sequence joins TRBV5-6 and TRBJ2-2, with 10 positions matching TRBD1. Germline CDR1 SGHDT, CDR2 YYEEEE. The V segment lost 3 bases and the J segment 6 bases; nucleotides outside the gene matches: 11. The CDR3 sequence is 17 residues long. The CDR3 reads CASSYPVGQGRAGELFF. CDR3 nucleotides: TGTGCCAGCAGCTACCCCGTGGGACAGGGGAGGGCCGGGGAGCTGTTTTTT.

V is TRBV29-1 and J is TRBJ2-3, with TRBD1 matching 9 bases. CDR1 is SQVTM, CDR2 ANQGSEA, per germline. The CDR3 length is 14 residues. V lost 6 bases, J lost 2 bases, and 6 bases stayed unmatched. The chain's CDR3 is CSVPGTGITDTQYF. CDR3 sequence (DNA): TGCAGCGTCCCCGGGACAGGGATCACAGATACGCAGTATTTT.

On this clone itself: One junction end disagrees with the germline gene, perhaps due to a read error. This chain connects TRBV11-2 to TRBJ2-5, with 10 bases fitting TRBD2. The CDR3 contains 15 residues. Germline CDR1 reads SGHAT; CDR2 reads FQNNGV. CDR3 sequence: CVSSLAGGAQETQYF. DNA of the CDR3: TGTGTCAGCAGCTTAGCGGGGGGAGCCCAAGAGACCCAGTACTTC.

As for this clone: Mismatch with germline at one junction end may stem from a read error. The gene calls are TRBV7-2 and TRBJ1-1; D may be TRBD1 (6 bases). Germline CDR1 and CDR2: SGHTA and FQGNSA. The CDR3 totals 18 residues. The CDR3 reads CASSLAVQGSSWITEAFF. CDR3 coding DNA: TGTGCCAGCAGCCTAGCGGTACAGGGTTCTAGTTGGATAACTGAAGCTTTCTTT.

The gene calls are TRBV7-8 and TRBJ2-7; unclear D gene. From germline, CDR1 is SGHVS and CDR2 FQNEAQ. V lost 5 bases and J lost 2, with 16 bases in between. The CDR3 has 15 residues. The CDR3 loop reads CASSQVPPQAYEQYF. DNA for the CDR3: TGTGCCAGCAGCCAAGTTCCTCCGCAGGCCTACGAGCAGTACTTC.

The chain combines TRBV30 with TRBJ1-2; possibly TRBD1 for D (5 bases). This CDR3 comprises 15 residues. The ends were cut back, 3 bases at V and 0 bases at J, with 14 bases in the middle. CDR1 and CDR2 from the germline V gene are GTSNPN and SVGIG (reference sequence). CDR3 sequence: CAWSRQLIANYGYTF. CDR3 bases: TGTGCCTGGAGCCGACAGTTAATAGCTAACTATGGCTACACCTTC.

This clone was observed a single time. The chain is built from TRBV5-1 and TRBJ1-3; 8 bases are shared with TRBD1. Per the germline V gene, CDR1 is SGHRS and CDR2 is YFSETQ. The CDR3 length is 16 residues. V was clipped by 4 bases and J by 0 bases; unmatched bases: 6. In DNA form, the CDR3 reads TGCGCCAGCAGCGTGACAGGGGTCAGCTCTGGAAACACCATATATTTT. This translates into CASSVTGVSSGNTIYF.